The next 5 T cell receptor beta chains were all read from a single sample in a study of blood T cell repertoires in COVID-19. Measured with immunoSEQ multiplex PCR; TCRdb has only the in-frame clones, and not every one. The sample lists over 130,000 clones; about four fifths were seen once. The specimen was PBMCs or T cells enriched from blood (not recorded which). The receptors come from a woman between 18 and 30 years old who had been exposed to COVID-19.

The CDR3 sequence: CAWSGLVNTEAFF. As DNA, the CDR3 is TGTGCCTGGAGTGGGTTAGTGAACACTGAAGCTTTCTTT. The V gene is TRBV30, the J gene TRBJ1-1; D unclear. From germline, CDR1 is GTSNPN and CDR2 SVGIG (reference sequence). The CDR3 is 13 amino acids. V was pared by 1 base and J by 0 bases, with 6 bases between.

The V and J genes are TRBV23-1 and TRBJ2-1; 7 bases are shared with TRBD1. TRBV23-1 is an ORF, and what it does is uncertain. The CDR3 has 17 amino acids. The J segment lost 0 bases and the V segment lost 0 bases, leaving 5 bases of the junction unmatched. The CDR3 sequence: CASSQSGQPFSYNEQFF. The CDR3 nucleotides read TGCGCCAGCAGTCAATCGGGACAGCCCTTCTCCTACAATGAGCAGTTCTTC.

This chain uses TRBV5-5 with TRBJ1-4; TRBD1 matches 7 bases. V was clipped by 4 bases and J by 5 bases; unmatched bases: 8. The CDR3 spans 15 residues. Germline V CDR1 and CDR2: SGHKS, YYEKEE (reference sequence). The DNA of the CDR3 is TGTGCCAGCAGCGGCCGGGACAGTAAGAATGAAAAACTGTTTTTT. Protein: CASSGRDSKNEKLFF.

The DNA of the CDR3 is TGCGCCAGCAGCCAAGTCAGGGGTTTGAACACTGAAGCTTTCTTT. It is translated as CASSQVRGLNTEAFF. V gene TRBV4-1 combines with J gene TRBJ1-1; possible D gene TRBD1, 6 bases. V was clipped by 1 base and J by 0 bases, with 9 bases between them. Germline assignment: CDR1 MGHRA and CDR2 YSYEKL. The CDR3 has 15 amino acids.

The CDR3 DNA is TGCAGCGCGACAGGCCTCTATGGCTACACCTTC. Protein product: CSATGLYGYTF. J is TRBJ1-2 and V is TRBV29-1; D is possibly TRBD1 (6 bases). V lost 7 bases, J lost 4 bases, and 10 bases lay in between. CDR3 size: 11 residues. In germline, CDR1 is SQVTM, CDR2 ANQGSEA.